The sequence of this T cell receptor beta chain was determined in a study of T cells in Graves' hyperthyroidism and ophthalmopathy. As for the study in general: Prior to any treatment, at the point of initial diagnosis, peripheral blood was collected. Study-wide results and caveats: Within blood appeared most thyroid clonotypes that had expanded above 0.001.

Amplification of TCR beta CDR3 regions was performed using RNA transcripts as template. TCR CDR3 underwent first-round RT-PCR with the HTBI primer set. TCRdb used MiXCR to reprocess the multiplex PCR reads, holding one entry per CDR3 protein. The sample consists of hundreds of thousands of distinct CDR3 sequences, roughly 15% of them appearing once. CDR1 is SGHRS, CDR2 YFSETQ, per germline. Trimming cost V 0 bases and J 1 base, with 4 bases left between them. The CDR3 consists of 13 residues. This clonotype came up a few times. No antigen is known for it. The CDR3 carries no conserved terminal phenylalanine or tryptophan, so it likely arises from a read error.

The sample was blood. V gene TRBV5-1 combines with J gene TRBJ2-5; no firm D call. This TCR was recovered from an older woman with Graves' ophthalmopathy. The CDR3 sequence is CASSLVGQETQYL. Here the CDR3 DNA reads TGCGCCAGCAGCTTGGTGGGCCAAGAGACCCAGTACCTC.